Included here is one T cell receptor beta chain sequence, with context. Its antigen is unidentified. Clones were read by immunoSEQ multiplex PCR, and TCRdb kept only the in-frame ones, dropping some. The data show 270,000 or so clones, with more than 70% seen just once and around 5.3% held by the top ten. V was pared by 3 bases and J by 6 bases, with 18 bases between. This CDR3 has 16 residues. CDR1 SGHTA and CDR2 FQGNSA come from the germline V gene. These data come from a study of cytotoxic CD8 clonotypes in ibrutinib-treated CLL. Findings of the study overall: Clonality rose at ibrutinib response, held steady in sustained remission, and fell toward baseline at progression.

The sequence came from a human donor with chronic lymphocytic leukemia. The sample was PBMCs, taken at disease progression, from a patient treated with ibrutinib. The V and J genes are TRBV7-2 and TRBJ2-1; D might be TRBD2 (5 bases). The CDR3, as DNA: TGTGCCAGCAGCTTTTTTCCAGACTACCTCTTCAATGAGCAGTTCTTC. This gives the protein CASSFFPDYLFNEQFF.